What follows are 26 T cell receptor beta chains derived from one specimen sequenced in a study of blood T cell repertoires in COVID-19. Produced via immunoSEQ multiplex PCR; TCRdb's table is partial and in-frame only. Of a few hundred thousand clones detected, 88% appear once; the ten largest clones hold about 1.2%. Sequenced material: PBMCs or T cells enriched from blood (not recorded which). These receptors all stem from a woman aged 18-35 years who had recovered from COVID-19.

The chain employs TRBV7-3 and TRBJ1-2, with a weak D call TRBD1 (6 bases). The V end lost 6 bases, the J end lost 0 bases, and 14 bases lay between the germline ends. Germline values: CDR1 SGHTA, CDR2 FQGTGA. The CDR3 extends over 15 amino acids. CDR3 sequence: CASRGQTDANYGYTF. CDR3 in DNA: TGTGCCAGCAGAGGACAGACGGATGCTAACTATGGCTACACCTTC.

This chain links TRBV6-1 with TRBJ1-4, with 11 nucleotides matching TRBD1. Germline V gene lookup returns CDR1 MNHNS and CDR2 SASEGT. J lost 6 bases, V lost 4 bases, and 7 bases had no gene match. CDR3 size: 16 residues. CDR3 amino acids: CASSVIEGQGDEKLFF. The CDR3 nucleotides read TGTGCCAGCAGTGTAATAGAGGGACAGGGGGATGAAAAACTGTTTTTT.

The chain combines TRBV3-1 (or the pseudogene TRBV3-2) with TRBJ1-1; 10 bases match TRBD1. J gave up 5 bases and V 4 bases, and 7 bases lay outside the gene matches. Looked up from germline, CDR1 is LGHDT and CDR2 is YNNKEL (reference sequence). This CDR3 comprises 15 residues. CDR3 protein: CASSPKGQGGTEAFF. The CDR3 nucleotides read TGTGCCAGCAGCCCGAAAGGACAGGGGGGAACTGAAGCTTTCTTT.

The chain is built from TRBV19 and TRBJ2-7; 9 nucleotides agree with TRBD2. The V segment lost 1 base and the J segment 3 bases; nucleotides outside the gene matches: 4. This CDR3 has 15 residues. CDR1 is LNHDA and CDR2 is SQIVND in the germline V gene (reference sequence). The CDR3 bases are TGTGCCAGTAGTATAGGTAGCGGGGGCGTCTACGAGCAGTACTTC. Translation: CASSIGSGGVYEQYF.

This rearrangement joins TRBV2 to TRBJ1-5; 7 nucleotides align to TRBD1. Unmatched junction bases numbered 6, after V lost 6 bases and J lost 7 bases. The germline CDR1 and CDR2 sequences are SNHLY and FYNNEI. The CDR3 is 13 amino acids. The CDR3 spells CASRFDREQPQHF. The CDR3 DNA sequence: TGTGCCAGCAGGTTCGACAGGGAGCAGCCCCAGCATTTT.

The V gene is TRBV29-1, the J gene TRBJ2-7; unclear D gene. From germline, CDR1 is SQVTM and CDR2 ANQGSEA. The CDR3 contains 11 residues. Deletions cut 5 bases from V and 2 bases from J, with 7 bases between. CDR3 in amino acids: CSVQETYEQYF. The CDR3 region has the DNA TGCAGCGTTCAGGAAACCTACGAGCAGTACTTC.

This sequence joins TRBV5-6 and TRBJ1-2; TRBD1 agrees at 9 bases. Germline assignment: CDR1 SGHDT and CDR2 YYEEEE. This CDR3 is built from 14 residues. The V segment lost 4 bases and the J segment 8 bases; nucleotides outside the gene matches: 9. CDR3 protein: CASSRDRALGGYTF. As DNA, the CDR3 is TGTGCCAGCAGCCGGGACAGGGCTTTAGGAGGCTACACCTTC.

The chain carries TRBV14 and TRBJ1-1, with unresolved D. The V gene's germline CDR1 is SGHDN and CDR2 FVKESK. This CDR3 is built from 15 residues. V lost 0 bases and J lost 6, with 14 bases in between. The CDR3 region has the DNA TGTGCCAGCAGCCAAGAGCTAACCCGGTACTCTGAAGCTTTCTTT. Encoded protein: CASSQELTRYSEAFF.

V usage is TRBV5-1 and J usage is TRBJ1-2, with 8 positions matching TRBD1. The CDR3 is 15 residues long. Germline CDR1 and CDR2: SGHRS and YFSETQ. V was pared by 3 bases and J by 8 bases, with 12 bases of the junction left unmatched. CDR3 amino acids: CASSSTTGELEGYTF. In nucleotides, the CDR3 is TGCGCCAGCAGCTCGACGACAGGGGAGTTGGAGGGCTACACCTTC.

This clone has a count of ten or more. CDR3: CASSIDRALEGKNIQYF. In DNA, the CDR3 is TGTGCCAGTAGTATAGATCGGGCCCTCGAGGGCAAAAACATTCAGTACTTC. This chain joins TRBV19 and TRBJ2-4; possibly TRBD2 for D (5 bases). The V end lost 0 bases, the J end lost 3 bases, and 15 bases lay between the germline ends. In germline, CDR1 is LNHDA, CDR2 SQIVND (reference sequence). There are 17 residues in the CDR3. The complete variable domain, with remaining parts taken from reference TRBV19 and TRBJ2-4, reads DGGITQSPKYLFRKEGQNVTLSCEQNLNHDAMYWYRQDPGQGLRLIYYSQIVNDFQKGDIAEGYSVSREKKESFPLTVTSAQKNPTAFYLCASSIDRALEGKNIQYFGAGTRLSVL.

The rearrangement uses TRBV2 and TRBJ1-6; D is undetermined. CDR3 length equals 16 residues. Per germline, CDR1 SNHLY and CDR2 FYNNEI. Trimming stripped 1 base from V and 0 bases from J, with 7 bases between. The DNA for the CDR3 is TGTGCCAGCAGTGAAGGACGGAGCTCCTATAATTCACCCCTCCACTTT. As protein: CASSEGRSSYNSPLHF.

The gene calls are TRBV24-1 and TRBJ2-1, with 15 bases fitting TRBD2. J was trimmed by 12 bases and V by 0 bases; bases with no gene match: 2. From germline, CDR1 is KGHDR and CDR2 SFDVKD. This CDR3 has 15 residues. This chain's CDR3 is CATSDLGLAGGRQFF. The CDR3 DNA follows: TGTGCCACCAGTGATTTGGGACTAGCGGGGGGGCGGCAGTTCTTC.

This sequence joins TRBV27 and TRBJ2-7; D perhaps matches TRBD1 (5 bases). Germline values: CDR1 MNHEY, CDR2 SMNVEV (reference sequence). The CDR3 runs 14 residues. Trimming left V 7 bases short and J 0 bases short, with 13 bases between. The CDR3 region is CASKRETASYEQYF. The DNA of the CDR3 is TGTGCCAGCAAACGCGAGACAGCCTCCTACGAGCAGTACTTC.

The chain employs TRBV30 and TRBJ2-1, with TRBD2 matching over 12 bases. V lost 3 bases to trimming and J lost 5 bases; unmatched junction nucleotides: 5. CDR1 is GTSNPN, CDR2 SVGIG, per germline (reference sequence). The length of the CDR3 is 15 residues. CDR3 sequence reads: CAWSPSGGANNEQFF. In DNA form, the CDR3 reads TGTGCCTGGAGCCCTAGCGGGGGGGCTAACAATGAGCAGTTCTTC.

The V call is TRBV13, the J call TRBJ1-4; possibly TRBD1 for D (5 bases). V lost 0 bases and J lost 3, with 11 bases in between. The length of the CDR3 is 16 residues. Germline lookup yields CDR1 PRHDT and CDR2 FYEKMQ (reference sequence). The CDR3 DNA reads TGTGCCAGCAGCTTAGGCAAAGGGGCACCTAATGAAAAACTGTTTTTT. Translating gives CASSLGKGAPNEKLFF.

The chain has TRBV5-1 and TRBJ2-7; D is possibly TRBD1 or TRBD2 (6 bases each). CDR1 SGHRS and CDR2 YFSETQ come from the germline V gene. CDR3 length: 13 residues. V lost 4 bases, J lost 6 bases, and 14 bases lay in between. In DNA, the CDR3 is TGCGCCAGCAGCCTGGAGGGGGTCCTCGAGCAGTACTTC. Protein: CASSLEGVLEQYF.

This chain links TRBV4-1 with TRBJ2-1; a weak D match, TRBD2 (6 bases). Trimming pared 0 bases from V and 6 bases from J, leaving 18 bases between. CDR3 size: 17 residues. Germline V gene sequence: CDR1 MGHRA, CDR2 YSYEKL. The CDR3 nucleotides read TGCGCCAGCAGCCAAGAAGGATGGGGGGTACTTGGCAATGAGCAGTTCTTC. As protein: CASSQEGWGVLGNEQFF.

This rearrangement joins TRBV27 to TRBJ2-7; the D gene is possibly TRBD1 (6 bases). The V gene's germline CDR1 is MNHEY and CDR2 SMNVEV (reference sequence). The CDR3 has 13 residues. The ends were cut back, 5 bases at V and 9 bases at J, with 17 bases in the middle. Here the CDR3 DNA reads TGTGCCAGCAGTAGTACAGGGTATCACTGGCAGTACTTC. As protein: CASSSTGYHWQYF.

V usage is TRBV5-4 and J usage is TRBJ1-4; D gene ambiguous. The germline gives CDR1 SGHNT, CDR2 YYREEE (reference sequence). CDR3 size: 15 residues. Trimming removed 0 bases at V and 0 bases at J, with 6 bases between. The CDR3 is CASSLGVATNEKLFF. CDR3 in DNA: TGTGCCAGCAGCTTGGGTGTAGCAACTAATGAAAAACTGTTTTTT. Variable domain in full (rest from reference TRBV5-4 and TRBJ1-4): ETGVTQSPTHLIKTRGQQVTLRCSSQSGHNTVSWYQQALGQGPQFIFQYYREEENGRGNFPPRFSGLQFPNYSSELNVNALELDDSALYLCASSLGVATNEKLFFGSGTQLSVL.

The chain has TRBV12-5 and TRBJ1-1, with D hard to call. The CDR3 length is 15 residues. The germline CDR1 and CDR2 sequences are LGHNT and FRNRAP. V shed 6 bases and J shed 2 bases, with 16 bases lying between them. The CDR3 region is CASGLAISTNTEAFF. The CDR3 nucleotides are TGTGCTAGTGGCCTGGCAATTTCGACTAACACTGAAGCTTTCTTT.

This clone appeared once. The V call is TRBV30, the J call TRBJ1-1, with D unclear. CDR3 length equals 12 residues. The V end lost 3 bases, the J end lost 3 bases, and 8 bases lay between the germline ends. Germline V gene data show CDR1 as GTSNPN and CDR2 as SVGIG (reference sequence). The CDR3 sequence: CAWSRLDTEAFF. The CDR3 DNA reads TGTGCCTGGAGCAGACTAGACACTGAAGCTTTCTTT.

The J gene is TRBJ1-2, the V gene TRBV7-9, with D possibly TRBD1 on 6 matching bases. The CDR3 extends over 12 amino acids. Germline V gene data show CDR1 as SEHNR and CDR2 as FQNEAQ (reference sequence). V was cut by 4 bases and J by 8 bases, with 11 bases left in between. In DNA, the CDR3 is TGTGCCAGCAGCTCCGACAGGATCGGCTACACCTTC. This codes for CASSSDRIGYTF.

The rearrangement uses TRBV7-3 and TRBJ2-1; tentative D call: TRBD2 (6 bases). The ends were cut back, 1 base at V and 7 bases at J, with 14 bases in the middle. This CDR3 is 15 amino acids long. From germline, CDR1 is SGHTA and CDR2 FQGTGA. The CDR3 sequence is CASSLRAGVENEQFF. The CDR3 DNA reads TGTGCCAGCAGCTTAAGAGCGGGTGTTGAGAATGAGCAGTTCTTC.

The chain couples TRBV27 to TRBJ2-7; no firm D call. Deletions cut 3 bases from V and 6 bases from J, with 9 bases between. CDR1 and CDR2 from the germline V gene are MNHEY and SMNVEV (reference sequence). This CDR3 spans 12 amino acids. CDR3 in DNA: TGTGCCAGCAGTTTTGGAGTTGGCGAGCAGTACTTC. It specifies CASSFGVGEQYF.

The chain couples TRBV18 to TRBJ1-6; weak D call: TRBD1 (6 bases). V gave up 3 bases and J gave up 5 bases, with 11 bases separating them. The CDR3 is made up of 15 amino acids. The germline V gene encodes CDR1 KGHSH and CDR2 LQKENI. CDR3 in DNA: TGTGCCAGCTCACCGAGGGGGATCCATAATTCACCCCTCCACTTT. Its protein is CASSPRGIHNSPLHF.

The V and J genes are TRBV6-5 and TRBJ1-6; tentatively, D is TRBD1 (5 bases). The V gene lost 0 bases and the J gene lost 5 bases, with 11 bases spanning the gap. This CDR3 is built from 16 residues. The germline V gene has CDR1 MNHEY and CDR2 SVGAGI. CDR3 sequence reads: CASSYSGQTDNSPLHF. The DNA for the CDR3 is TGTGCCAGCAGTTACTCCGGGCAGACAGATAATTCACCCCTCCACTTT.